This T cell receptor (beta chain) was observed in a study of graft-versus-host responses after intestinal transplantation. As concerns this clone: The antigen is undetermined.

Some clones are missing from TCRdb's copy, which holds only in-frame ones; the method was immunoSEQ multiplex PCR. The data show approximately 40,000 clones, roughly nine tenths seen once. The germline CDR1 and CDR2 sequences are SGHAT and FQNNGV. V lost 2 bases to trimming and J lost 7 bases, with 8 bases between them. The CDR3 length is 12 residues. Notes on the study in general: Recipient bone marrow held GvH clones, some seen earlier in ileum or blood. In patients with graft-donor T cell macrochimerism, allograft graft-versus-host to host-versus-graft clonal ratios were high.

This receptor was taken from a human patient who received an intestinal transplant, so some T cells may come from the graft donor. This chain links TRBV11-2 with TRBJ2-5; D gene ambiguous. The material was PBMCs, obtained 300 to 330 days after intestinal transplant. CDR3 sequence (DNA): TGTGCCAGCAGCTTACGAGTTGGGACCCAGTACTTC. Translating gives CASSLRVGTQYF.